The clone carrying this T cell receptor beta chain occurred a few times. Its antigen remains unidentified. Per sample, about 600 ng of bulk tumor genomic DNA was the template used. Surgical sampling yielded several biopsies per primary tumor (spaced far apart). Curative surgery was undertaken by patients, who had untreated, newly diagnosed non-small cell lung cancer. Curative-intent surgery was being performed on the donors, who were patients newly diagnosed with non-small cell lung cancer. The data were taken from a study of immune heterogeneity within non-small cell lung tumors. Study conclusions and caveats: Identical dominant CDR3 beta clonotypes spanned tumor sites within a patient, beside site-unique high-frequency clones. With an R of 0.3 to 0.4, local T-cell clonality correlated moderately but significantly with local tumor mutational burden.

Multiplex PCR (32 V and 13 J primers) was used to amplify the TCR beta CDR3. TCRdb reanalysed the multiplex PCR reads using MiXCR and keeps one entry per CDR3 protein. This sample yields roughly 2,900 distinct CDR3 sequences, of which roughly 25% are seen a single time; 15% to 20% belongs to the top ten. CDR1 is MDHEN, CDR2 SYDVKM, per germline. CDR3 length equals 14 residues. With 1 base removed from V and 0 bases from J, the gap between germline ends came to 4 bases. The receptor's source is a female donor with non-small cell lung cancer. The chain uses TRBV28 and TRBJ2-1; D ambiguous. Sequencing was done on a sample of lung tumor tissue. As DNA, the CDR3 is TGTGCCAGCAGTTTATTTAGCTCCTACAATGAGCAGTTCTTC. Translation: CASSLFSSYNEQFF.